This TCR beta chain was documented in a study of blood T cell repertoires in COVID-19 (dated by TCRdb to about 2020). General notes on the study: The collaborator samples originated in the United States, Italy and Spain and spanned the acute and convalescent phases of COVID-19. The prospective study material was composed of cDNA or gDNA derived from T cells, B-cell-depleted T cells, or PBMCs. Deeply sampled blood TCRbeta repertoires from subjects exposed to, actively infected with, or recovered from COVID-19 were included in the dataset. The repertoires were released in a freely available public database meant as a resource for research on the immune response to SARS-CoV-2. Samples came from the ongoing ImmuneRACE study (first 160 participants) plus 1,254 subjects from 6 global collaborators. The sample metadata nearly always contained a de-identified subject ID, COVID-19 status, age in years and sex. HLA class I and class II types, where available, came from metadata supplied by the sample provider rather than from assay-based typing. Study-wide findings and limitations: How much clinical and demographic metadata was included differed by source and by participant, and the metadata was provided uncurated.

Of note for this clone: Its antigen is not yet known. Per-base qualities were not stored, and no clone one base away is much larger.

TCRbeta CDR3 regions were amplified from genomic DNA using the immunoSEQ Assay, a bias-controlled multiplex PCR. Under the source paper's analysis protocol: Nucleated cell counts per sample were estimated from amplification of reference gene primers within the assay. To quantify the absolute abundance of each unique TCRbeta CDR3 rearrangement, sequence reads were collapsed and filtered. Productive Simpson clonality was computed per sample as the square root of Simpson's diversity index over productive rearrangements. The immuneACCESS repertoire file appears here via TCRdb, limited to in-frame rearrangements. These files lack a portion of the clones; in checked studies, under half of the deficit traces to unresolved V genes, and the cause of the others is not known. V and J calls and clone size are as listed in that table; D and trimming were resolved from the DNA. Here the sample has hundreds of thousands of clones; about 85% occur a single time. The ten most abundant clones make up 3% of the sample.

Including the terminal cysteine and phenylalanine, the CDR3 comprises 18 residues. Solely the CDR3 DNA is kept, with 54 bases framed from the first base. Compared with germline, V lacks 5 bases and J lacks 5 bases; bases without a gene match: 19. The germline V gene (reference sequence) yields LNHDA for CDR1 and SQIVND for CDR2. Participants in the prospective study were aged roughly 18 to 100 years, lived in over 20 United States geographic areas, and enrolled through a virtual design. In the prospective study, cohorts were assigned on the basis of participant-reported clinical history obtained from a screening survey and a study questionnaire. ImmuneRACE Cohort 3 recovered participants were defined by two consecutive negative NP/OP PCR tests, healthcare professional clearance, or symptom resolution. Each participant in the prospective study had whole blood, serum and a nasopharyngeal or oropharyngeal swab collected by mobile phlebotomists. Additional blood draws and questionnaires over an approximately two-month period could optionally be provided by prospective study participants. Before DNA extraction, blood samples from the prospective study were shipped at room temperature or frozen.

This chain is built from TRBV19 and TRBJ2-3, and 7 junctional nucleotides match TRBD1. The source material was PBMCs or T cells enriched from blood (not recorded which). The receptor's source is a woman aged 45-59 years who had recovered from COVID-19. DNA sequence: TGTGCCAGTAGTGACCGGACAGGCAGCCCCCCGGTTGGAGATACGCAGTATTTT. Translated, this gives CASSDRTGSPPVGDTQYF.